The 3 T cell receptor beta chains below come from one sample, sequenced in a study of T cells after yellow fever vaccination. Using its own MiXCR run on the 5' RACE reads, TCRdb lists one record per CDR3 protein. The sample contains about 63,000 distinct CDR3 sequences, roughly 7.3% of which appear only once. The specimen comprised CD8+ T cells sorted from PBMCs, sampled 15 days after the yellow fever booster vaccination. These receptors were collected from a man under 40 who received the YFV17D yellow fever vaccine.

This clonotype was seen at least ten times. The chain is built from TRBV6-5 and TRBJ2-5, with 11 nucleotides matching TRBD2. The CDR3 totals 14 residues. The germline V gene has CDR1 MNHEY and CDR2 SVGAGI. V dropped 2 bases and J dropped 4; count of bases not matched to a gene: 0. CDR3 loop: CASSYGTSGETQYF. DNA for the CDR3: TGTGCCAGCAGTTACGGGACTAGCGGAGAGACCCAGTACTTC.

This clonotype occurred many times. This chain connects TRBV7-8 to TRBJ2-1, with TRBD2 matching 10 bases. Germline assignment: CDR1 SGHVS and CDR2 FQNEAQ. With V trimmed by 4 bases and J by 13 bases, 10 bases remained unmatched. CDR3 length: 14 amino acids. The CDR3 is CASSSNLAGVDQFF. The CDR3 DNA is TGTGCCAGCAGCTCAAACCTAGCGGGAGTCGACCAGTTCTTC.

This clonotype occurred many times. At one end, the junction sequence differs from germline, possibly due to a read error. The rearrangement links TRBV12-3 or TRBV12-4 to TRBJ2-7, with 7 bases aligning to TRBD1. The CDR3 runs 10 residues. CDR3 protein: CAIEDRELFF. Here the CDR3 DNA reads TGTGCCATCGAAGACAGGGAGTTGTTCTTC.